This T cell receptor beta chain stems from a study of blood T cell repertoires in COVID-19. Study in general: Samples came from the United States, Italy and Spain, spanning acute and convalescent COVID-19. Nucleic acid was either cDNA or gDNA, and it came from T cells, B-cell-depleted T cells, or PBMCs.

Losses at the gene ends were 1 base for V and 6 bases for J; bases not matched to a gene: 8. The germline V gene has CDR1 SEHNR and CDR2 FQNEAQ (reference sequence). The CDR3 is made up of 16 amino acids. In the authors' workflow: Estimation of nucleated cell counts relied on the amplification of reference gene primers. Profiling relied on immunoSEQ multiplex PCR, and the TCRdb table lists in-frame clones only, not all of them. From that table come the V and J calls and clone size; the DNA was used to work out D and trimming. This table has around 300,000 clones, 75% to 90% appearing once. A single count supports this clone.

The sequenced material came from peripheral blood. The sequence came from a woman in her twenties or thirties who had recovered from COVID-19. The gene calls are TRBV7-9 and TRBJ1-2, with 10 nucleotides matching TRBD1. Written as DNA, the CDR3 is TGTGCCAGCAGCTTAGGGACAGGGGGTCTAGGGCATGGCTACACCTTC. Amino acid sequence: CASSLGTGGLGHGYTF.